This entry describes one T cell receptor (beta chain). The data were obtained in a study of T cells in Graves' hyperthyroidism and ophthalmopathy. Study-level background: Peripheral blood was collected at initial diagnosis, before any treatment.

TCR beta CDR3 sequences were amplified from RNA transcripts. The study used the HTBI primer set for a first-round RT-PCR of the TCR CDR3. One entry per CDR3 protein results from TCRdb running MiXCR on the multiplex PCR reads. Of under 450,000 distinct CDR3 sequences in the sample, roughly 14% were seen once. There are 14 residues in the CDR3. Germline loops: CDR1 SGHRS, CDR2 YFSETQ. The V and J ends lost 3 bases and 1 base, in that order; junction bases with no gene match: 2. Based on clinical symptoms, serum thyroxine and TRAb, thyroid ultrasound and orbital computed tomography, diagnoses were reached. Sample collection date corresponds to first hyperthyroidism diagnosis, prior to any ophthalmopathy symptoms.

The sequencing sample was made of blood. V gene TRBV5-1 combines with J gene TRBJ2-5, with TRBD1 matching over 8 bases. The source of this sequence is a man in his thirties or forties with Graves' hyperthyroidism that later progressed to Graves' ophthalmopathy. The CDR3 sequence: CASSYGTGQETQYF. CDR3 sequence (DNA): TGCGCCAGCAGCTACGGGACAGGCCAAGAGACCCAGTACTTC.